The subject of this entry is one TCR beta chain. Its antigen is not known. The protocol was immunoSEQ multiplex PCR, while the TCRdb copy is restricted to in-frame clones and leaves out a portion. The sample records about 47,000 clones, approximately 91% being singletons. The time point denotes: newly diagnosed, previously untreated cHL patient sample. Newly diagnosed classical Hodgkin lymphoma PBMCs, still untreated, provided the comparison samples. The source of the sample is a study of PD-1 blockade in classical Hodgkin lymphoma. Findings of the study overall: No one has yet defined what causes the repertoire differences, which may be disease activity or prior therapy. Reported findings placed baseline TCR diversity lower in newly diagnosed patients (compared with healthy donors).

V was trimmed by 1 base and J by 8 bases, leaving 15 bases between them. The CDR3 loop spans 15 amino acids. In germline, CDR1 is SEHNR, CDR2 FQNEAQ (reference sequence). Source material: peripheral blood mononuclear cells (PBMCs). The chain has TRBV7-9 and TRBJ2-1; D uncertain. The TCR comes from a human donor with classical Hodgkin lymphoma. CDR3 residues: CASSLGGGYYYEQFF. CDR3 nucleotides: TGTGCCAGCAGCTTAGGGGGTGGGTATTATTATGAGCAGTTCTTC.